One and the same sample provided the 2 T cell receptor beta chains below, sequenced in a study of graft-versus-host responses after intestinal transplantation. TCRdb's copy holds only in-frame clones and misses some; the assay was immunoSEQ multiplex PCR. This table holds around 26,000 clones, roughly 95% found once. Sample: PBMCs, taken 156 days after intestinal transplant. The receptors come from a human patient who received an intestinal transplant, so some T cells may come from the graft donor.

The J gene is TRBJ2-3, the V gene TRBV19, with TRBD2 matching over 13 bases. Germline V gives CDR1 LNHDA, CDR2 SQIVND (reference sequence). V shed 5 bases, J shed 6 bases, and the junction held 5 bases outside the gene matches. This CDR3 spans 15 amino acids. CDR3 sequence: CASSDWTSGGDTQYF. The DNA of the CDR3 is TGTGCCAGTAGTGACTGGACTAGCGGGGGCGATACGCAGTATTTT. Looking up the rest from reference TRBV19 and TRBJ2-3 gives the full variable domain: DGGITQSPKYLFRKEGQNVTLSCEQNLNHDAMYWYRQDPGQGLRLIYYSQIVNDFQKGDIAEGYSVSREKKESFPLTVTSAQKNPTAFYLCASSDWTSGGDTQYFGPGTRLTVL.

In this sample, this clone turned up once. J is TRBJ2-7 and V is TRBV4-1; a weak D match, TRBD2 (6 bases). Germline values: CDR1 MGHRA, CDR2 YSYEKL. The CDR3 covers 14 residues. V lost 0 bases to trimming and J lost 7 bases, with 13 bases between them. The CDR3 DNA sequence: TGCGCCAGCAGCCAAGACGACGGGAGTTGGGAGCAGTACTTC. It specifies CASSQDDGSWEQYF.